These 19 T cell receptor beta chains came from one sample sequenced in a study of blood T cells in healthy people across ages (dated by TCRdb to between 2014 and 2017). The method was 5' RACE. The instrument given in TCRdb is Illumina HiSeq 2500. The second PCR ran for roughly 7 to 11 cycles and used a J-beta primer mix along with a sample-barcoded 5' primer. The public reads were run again by TCRdb, first through fastp at Q25 and then through MiXCR, and only productive beta chains were kept. Entries that share a CDR3 protein sequence are merged under the most common genes and DNA. The sample records hundreds of thousands of distinct CDR3 sequences, roughly two fifths of which are singletons. The ten top clones hold 30% of the sample. The sequenced sample was blood. The receptors originated from a man older than 75 in good health.

This clonotype turned up a few times. The chain carries TRBV7-9 and TRBJ2-4, with 9 bases matching TRBD1. V was clipped by 2 bases and J by 14 bases; unmatched bases: 7. Germline V gives CDR1 SEHNR, CDR2 FQNEAQ (reference sequence). The CDR3 has 13 amino acids. The CDR3 region is CASSLYTTGGKYF. The CDR3 DNA sequence: TGTGCCAGCAGCTTATATACGACAGGGGGGAAGTACTTC.

This clonotype was seen ten or more times. This rearrangement joins TRBV10-3 to TRBJ2-6; TRBD2 matches at 8 bases. The length of the CDR3 is 17 residues. V dropped 5 bases and J dropped 1; count of bases not matched to a gene: 7. CDR1 is ENHRY, CDR2 SYGVKD, per germline. CDR3 protein: CAISLGTSQSGANVLTF. CDR3 DNA sequence: TGTGCCATCAGTCTAGGGACTAGTCAATCTGGGGCCAACGTCCTGACTTTC.

The gene calls are TRBV12-3 or TRBV12-4 and TRBJ2-5; 10 nucleotides line up with TRBD2. TRBJ2-7 explains the end of the DNA better; the J call may be wrong. This CDR3 contains 15 residues. CDR3 region: CASSLQAGGPHEQYF. CDR3 sequence (DNA): TGTGCCAGCAGTTTACAAGCGGGGGGGCCTCACGAGCAGTACTTC.

V is TRBV6-1 and J is TRBJ1-2; D gene ambiguous. Deletions cut 6 bases from V and 8 bases from J, with 16 bases between. The germline V gene encodes CDR1 MNHNS and CDR2 SASEGT. The CDR3 is 13 residues long. The CDR3 DNA sequence: TGTGCCAGCAGACTAATAATGGGCGAGGGCTACACCTTC. Translation: CASRLIMGEGYTF.

Only a few counts were recorded for this clonotype. This rearrangement joins TRBV7-2 to TRBJ2-7, with TRBD1 identical over 8 bases. Germline CDR1 and CDR2: SGHTA and FQGNSA. The trim removed 1 base at V and 7 bases at J, leaving 9 bases unmatched. The CDR3 is 15 residues long. The CDR3 region is CASSLVGDRGSEQYF. The CDR3 DNA reads as TGTGCCAGCAGCTTAGTGGGTGACAGGGGTTCAGAGCAGTACTTC.

This rearrangement joins TRBV28 to TRBJ1-5; TRBD1 might be the D (6 bases). V lost 7 bases to trimming and J lost 7 bases, with 14 bases between them. Germline assignment: CDR1 MDHEN and CDR2 SYDVKM. The CDR3 consists of 13 residues. CDR3 amino acids: CASNLGGGQPQHF. In nucleotides, the CDR3 is TGTGCCAGCAATCTGGGGGGCGGCCAGCCCCAGCATTTT.

In its sample, this clonotype was seen a few times. V and J are TRBV7-2 and TRBJ2-1; D gene ambiguous. CDR3 length equals 11 residues. V was trimmed by 5 bases and J by 15 bases, leaving 14 bases between them. Germline CDR1 and CDR2: SGHTA and FQGNSA. The CDR3 spells CASSDTSRRFF. The DNA of the CDR3 is TGTGCCAGCAGCGATACAAGCCGTAGGTTCTTC. The whole variable domain, remainder taken from reference TRBV7-2 and TRBJ2-1, is GAGVSQSPSNKVTEKGKDVELRCDPISGHTALYWYRQSLGQGLEFLIYFQGNSAPDKSGLPSDRFSAERTGGSVSTLTIQRTQQEDSAVYLCASSDTSRRFFGPGTRLTVL.

The chain combines TRBV7-2 with TRBJ1-5; TRBD1 is a possible D gene (6 bases). The CDR3 spans 14 residues. V shed 2 bases and J shed 4 bases, with 9 bases lying between them. CDR1 and CDR2 from the germline V gene are SGHTA and FQGNSA. As DNA, the CDR3 is TGTGCCAGCAGCTTACTGGGGGCAAATCAGCCCCAGCATTTT. Its protein product is CASSLLGANQPQHF.

This clonotype was counted only a few times. V and J are TRBV6-2 or TRBV6-3 and TRBJ1-2; 7 bases agree with TRBD1. The CDR3 runs 13 residues. CDR1 is MNHEY, CDR2 SVGEGT, per germline. The junction had 2 bases not matched to a gene; V was cut back by 4 bases and J by 3 bases. The chain's CDR3 is CASSSGQHYGYTF. CDR3 in DNA: TGTGCCAGCAGTTCGGGACAGCACTATGGCTACACCTTC.

In this sample, this clonotype turned up a few times. J is TRBJ2-4 and V is TRBV29-1; D is ambiguous. V dropped 4 bases and J dropped 9 bases, with 16 bases sitting between them. CDR1 SQVTM and CDR2 ANQGSEA come from the germline V gene. The CDR3 is 13 amino acids. CDR3 nucleotides: TGCAGCGTTGCCCTCGTTGGAACCGGCATTCAGTACTTC. Translated, it gives CSVALVGTGIQYF.

This clonotype was observed a handful of times. The rearrangement joins TRBV12-5 to TRBJ2-1; perhaps TRBD1 as D (5 bases). V gave up 2 bases and J gave up 8 bases, with 13 bases separating them. The germline V gene has CDR1 LGHNT and CDR2 FRNRAP. The CDR3 sequence is 14 residues long. In nucleotides, the CDR3 is TGTGCTAGTGGTTTGAGGGGATTGTGGGATGAGCAGTTCTTC. Its translation is CASGLRGLWDEQFF.

This rearrangement joins TRBV2 to TRBJ2-2; the D gene is possibly TRBD1 (5 bases). CDR3 length: 13 amino acids. Germline assignment: CDR1 SNHLY and CDR2 FYNNEI. With 3 bases removed from V and 6 bases from J, the gap between germline ends came to 8 bases. The CDR3 loop is CASSDVRAGELFF. The CDR3 nucleotides read TGTGCCAGCAGTGATGTCAGGGCCGGGGAGCTGTTTTTT.

This chain uses TRBV7-2 with TRBJ2-3; D not resolved. Looked up from germline, CDR1 is SGHTA and CDR2 is FQGNSA. Trimming stripped 4 bases from V and 2 bases from J, with 13 bases between. The CDR3 runs 15 residues. CDR3 sequence: CASSSGPGHTDTQYF. CDR3 DNA sequence: TGTGCCAGCAGCTCGGGTCCAGGTCACACAGATACGCAGTATTTT.

This clonotype was seen many times. In nucleotides, the CDR3 is TGTGCCAGCAGTTACGGGCAGGGGAGGGAAAAACTGTTTTTT. Its protein is CASSYGQGREKLFF. V gene TRBV6-5 combines with J gene TRBJ1-4, with a weak D call TRBD1 (6 bases). Trimming left V 2 bases short and J 8 bases short, with 12 bases between. The CDR3 consists of 14 residues. Looked up from germline, CDR1 is MNHEY and CDR2 is SVGAGI.

The gene calls are TRBV12-3 or TRBV12-4 and TRBJ2-2; 9 bases are a match to TRBD2. CDR3 size: 17 residues. Germline trimming cut 5 bases from V and 5 bases from J; bases unmatched to any gene: 12. In DNA, the CDR3 is TGTGCCAGCAGTATCGGACTAGCGATTGGGAGGACCGGGGAGCTGTTTTTT. Its translation is CASSIGLAIGRTGELFF.

The chain is built from TRBV12-3 or TRBV12-4 and TRBJ2-2; 10 bases fit TRBD2. CDR3 length: 15 amino acids. Trimming at V came to 4 bases and at J to 6 bases, leaving 5 bases not matched to a gene. The DNA of the CDR3 is TGTGCCAGCAGTTACCTAGCGGGAGATTCCGGGGAGCTGTTTTTT. This codes for CASSYLAGDSGELFF.

Many counts were recorded for this clonotype. The chain uses TRBV5-1 and TRBJ2-5; 8 bases match TRBD1. In germline, CDR1 is SGHRS, CDR2 YFSETQ. The trim removed 2 bases at V and 3 bases at J, leaving 9 bases unmatched. The CDR3 has 16 residues. CDR3 loop: CASSLGTGTGKETQYF. Written as DNA, the CDR3 is TGCGCCAGCAGCTTAGGAACCGGGACAGGAAAAGAGACCCAGTACTTC.

This clonotype was seen a single time. This rearrangement joins TRBV6-2 or TRBV6-3 to TRBJ2-1, with a possible D match to TRBD1 (6 bases). The CDR3 loop spans 12 amino acids. Trimming removed 6 bases from V and 5 bases from J, with 8 bases in between. Germline values: CDR1 MNHEY, CDR2 SVGEGT. The CDR3 protein is CASRTGHNEQFF. CDR3 DNA sequence: TGTGCCAGCAGAACAGGGCACAATGAGCAGTTCTTC.

This clonotype was counted a few times. V gene TRBV7-2 combines with J gene TRBJ2-7; D gene ambiguous. Germline values: CDR1 SGHTA, CDR2 FQGNSA. The germline V and J ends were trimmed by 2 bases and 2 bases, with 13 bases remaining between them. The CDR3 has 15 residues. This CDR3 is CASSLQSSGTYEQYF. The CDR3, as DNA: TGTGCCAGCAGCTTACAGTCCTCAGGTACCTACGAGCAGTACTTC.